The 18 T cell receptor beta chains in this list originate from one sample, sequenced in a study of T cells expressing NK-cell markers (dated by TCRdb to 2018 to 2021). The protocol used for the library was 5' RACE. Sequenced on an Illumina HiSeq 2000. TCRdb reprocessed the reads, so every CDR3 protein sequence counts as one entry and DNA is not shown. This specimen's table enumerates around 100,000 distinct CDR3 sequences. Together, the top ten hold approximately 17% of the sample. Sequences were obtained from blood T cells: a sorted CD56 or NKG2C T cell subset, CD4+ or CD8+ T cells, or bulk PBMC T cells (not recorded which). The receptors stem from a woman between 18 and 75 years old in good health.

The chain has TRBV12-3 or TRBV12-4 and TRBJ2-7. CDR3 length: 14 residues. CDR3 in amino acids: CASSSLESSYEQYF.

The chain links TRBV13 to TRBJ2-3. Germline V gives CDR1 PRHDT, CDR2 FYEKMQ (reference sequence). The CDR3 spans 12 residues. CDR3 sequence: CASSLCTDTQYF.

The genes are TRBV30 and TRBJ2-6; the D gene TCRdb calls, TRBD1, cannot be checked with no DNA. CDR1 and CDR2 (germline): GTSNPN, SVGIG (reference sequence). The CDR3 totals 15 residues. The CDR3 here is CAWSAGDSGANVLTF. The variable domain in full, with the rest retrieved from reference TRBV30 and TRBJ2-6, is SQTIHQWPATLVQPVGSPLSLECTVEGTSNPNLYWYRQAAGRGLQLLFYSVGIGQISSEVPQNLSASRPQDRQFILSSKKLLLSDSGFYLCAWSAGDSGANVLTFGAGSRLTVL.

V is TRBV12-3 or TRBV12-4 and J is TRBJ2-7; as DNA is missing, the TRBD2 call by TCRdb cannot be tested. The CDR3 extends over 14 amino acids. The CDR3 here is CASSRPSGSLEQYF.

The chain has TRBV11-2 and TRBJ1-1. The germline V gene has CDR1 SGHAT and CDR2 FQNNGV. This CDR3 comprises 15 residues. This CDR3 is CASSLGMGPQAEAFF.

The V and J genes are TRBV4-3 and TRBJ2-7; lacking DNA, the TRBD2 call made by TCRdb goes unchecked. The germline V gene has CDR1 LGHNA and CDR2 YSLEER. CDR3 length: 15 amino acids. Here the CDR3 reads CASSQDGTSSYEQYF.

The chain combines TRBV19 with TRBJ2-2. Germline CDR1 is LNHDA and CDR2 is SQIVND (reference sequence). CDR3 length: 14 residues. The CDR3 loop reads CASSISVNTGELFF.

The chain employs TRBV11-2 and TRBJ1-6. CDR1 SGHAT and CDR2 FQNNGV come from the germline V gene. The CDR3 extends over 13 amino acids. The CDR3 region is CASSLGFNSPLHF.

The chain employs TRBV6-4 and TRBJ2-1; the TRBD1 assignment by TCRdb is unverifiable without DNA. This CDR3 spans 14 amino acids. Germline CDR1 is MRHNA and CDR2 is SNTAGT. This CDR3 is CASSPSGELNEQFF.

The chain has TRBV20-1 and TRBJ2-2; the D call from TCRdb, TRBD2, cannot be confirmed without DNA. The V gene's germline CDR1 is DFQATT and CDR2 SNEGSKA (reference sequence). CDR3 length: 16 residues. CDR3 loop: CSARVSGRALVGELFF.

CDR3 amino acids: CSALAGVLGETQYF. The V call is TRBV29-1, the J call TRBJ2-5; TCRdb indicates TRBD2, and absent DNA this call remains unverified. This CDR3 has 14 amino acids. Germline V gene lookup returns CDR1 SQVTM and CDR2 ANQGSEA.

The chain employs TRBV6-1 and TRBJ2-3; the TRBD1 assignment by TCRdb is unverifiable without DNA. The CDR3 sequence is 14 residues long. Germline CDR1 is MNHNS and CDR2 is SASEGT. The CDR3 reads CASSGTGPTDTQYF.

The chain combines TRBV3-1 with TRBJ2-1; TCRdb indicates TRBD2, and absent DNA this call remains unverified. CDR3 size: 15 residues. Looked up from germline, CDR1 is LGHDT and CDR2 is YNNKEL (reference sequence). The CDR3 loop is CASSPRTSGLNEQFF.

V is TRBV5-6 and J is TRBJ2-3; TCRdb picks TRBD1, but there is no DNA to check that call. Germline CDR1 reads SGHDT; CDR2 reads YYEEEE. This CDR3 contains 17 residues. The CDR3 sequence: CASSLLRQGFLFDTQYF.

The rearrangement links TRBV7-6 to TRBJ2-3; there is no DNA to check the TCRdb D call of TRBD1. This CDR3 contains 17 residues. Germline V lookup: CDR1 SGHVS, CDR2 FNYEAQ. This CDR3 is CASSPAGRELPTDTQYF.

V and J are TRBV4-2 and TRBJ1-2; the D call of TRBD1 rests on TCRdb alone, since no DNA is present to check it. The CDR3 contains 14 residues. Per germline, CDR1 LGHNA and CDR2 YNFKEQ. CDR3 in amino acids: CASSQPDRGYGYTF.

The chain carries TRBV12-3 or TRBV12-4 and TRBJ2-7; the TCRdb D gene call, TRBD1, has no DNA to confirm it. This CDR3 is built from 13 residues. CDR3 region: CASSFVGGYEQYF.

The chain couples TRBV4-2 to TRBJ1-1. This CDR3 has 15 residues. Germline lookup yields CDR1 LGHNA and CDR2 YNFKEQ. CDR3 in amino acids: CASSQVWGVNTEAFF.